This TCR beta chain was recovered during a study of blood T cell repertoires in COVID-19. All enrollees were about 18 to 89 years old and from about 24 US areas. The CDR3 runs to 15 residues. Germline V CDR1 and CDR2: SGHNT, YYREEE (reference sequence). The V gene end was trimmed by 4 bases and the J gene end by 4 bases; junction bases not matched to a gene: 9. Method: immunoSEQ multiplex PCR; TCRdb's copy keeps in-frame clones and lacks some. The sample holds about 250,000 clones; more than 80% are singletons and the top ten take 2.4%. This sequence was found in a woman under 30 who had recovered from COVID-19. The sequenced sample consisted of PBMCs or T cells enriched from blood (not recorded which). V is TRBV5-4 and J is TRBJ2-7; 9 bases are a match to TRBD2. CDR3 region: CASSLGLASEYEQYF. CDR3 coding DNA: TGTGCCAGCAGCCTCGGACTAGCGAGTGAATACGAGCAGTACTTC.